Presented here are 8 T cell receptor beta chains from one specimen sequenced in a study of blood T cell repertoires in COVID-19. TCRdb's table, derived via immunoSEQ multiplex PCR, lists solely in-frame clones and lacks some. Among 50,000 to 60,000 clones listed, 89% were seen once. Sequencing input: peripheral blood. These receptor sequences come from a man between 60 and 75 years old with acute or convalescent COVID-19.

This chain joins TRBV5-4 and TRBJ2-6; D is possibly TRBD2 (5 bases). V shed 4 bases and J shed 4 bases, with 9 bases lying between them. Per the germline V gene, CDR1 is SGHNT and CDR2 is YYREEE (reference sequence). This CDR3 is 14 amino acids long. CDR3 nucleotides: TGTGCCAGCAGCCTGGACTTGGGGGCCAACGTCCTGACTTTC. Its protein is CASSLDLGANVLTF.

This clone was found once. The rearrangement joins TRBV10-3 to TRBJ2-1; 9 bases are a match to TRBD1. CDR1 ENHRY and CDR2 SYGVKD come from the germline V gene. The junction had 6 bases not matched to a gene; V was cut back by 4 bases and J by 2 bases. The CDR3 length is 16 residues. The CDR3 here is CAISGQGDVPYNEQFF. In DNA, the CDR3 is TGTGCCATCAGTGGACAGGGGGATGTCCCCTACAATGAGCAGTTCTTC.

The chain combines TRBV3-1 (or the pseudogene TRBV3-2) with TRBJ2-3; maybe TRBD1 (6 bases). Trimming cost V 0 bases and J 4 bases, with 17 bases left between them. The CDR3 covers 17 residues. Germline CDR1 LGHDT, CDR2 YNNKEL (reference sequence). The CDR3 reads CASSQELARGLSDTQYF. The DNA of the CDR3 is TGTGCCAGCAGCCAAGAACTGGCCAGGGGCTTGTCAGATACGCAGTATTTT.

The chain links TRBV6-5 to TRBJ2-7; possibly TRBD1 for D (5 bases). The CDR3 has 13 residues. V was trimmed by 6 bases and J by 2 bases, leaving 11 bases between them. Looked up from germline, CDR1 is MNHEY and CDR2 is SVGAGI. The CDR3 loop reads CASSLQGAYEQYF. The CDR3 DNA reads TGTGCCAGCAGCCTTCAGGGCGCCTACGAGCAGTACTTC.

This chain uses TRBV11-3 with TRBJ2-1; 8 bases line up with TRBD2. The trim removed 5 bases at V and 9 bases at J, leaving 9 bases unmatched. The CDR3 extends over 14 amino acids. Germline CDR1 and CDR2: SGHNT and YENEEA. CDR3 sequence: CASSITRGASEQFF. DNA for the CDR3: TGTGCCAGCAGCATAACGCGGGGGGCTAGTGAGCAGTTCTTC.

This rearrangement joins TRBV5-1 to TRBJ1-2, with 10 positions matching TRBD1. V lost 3 bases and J lost 7; bases outside the gene matches: 6. Germline CDR1 SGHRS, CDR2 YFSETQ. This CDR3 is 14 amino acids long. CDR3 DNA sequence: TGCGCCAGCAGCTCGGGACAGGGGACGGGTGGCTACACCTTC. Amino acids: CASSSGQGTGGYTF.

The V gene is TRBV10-3, the J gene TRBJ2-3, with D perhaps matching TRBD1 (6 bases). The V end lost 0 bases, the J end lost 1 base, and 14 bases lay between the germline ends. The CDR3 consists of 17 residues. In germline, CDR1 is ENHRY, CDR2 SYGVKD. CDR3 in amino acids: CAISESTGIGGTDTQYF. The CDR3 region has the DNA TGTGCCATCAGTGAGTCCACAGGGATCGGTGGCACAGATACGCAGTATTTT.

This chain joins TRBV7-2 and TRBJ1-2; TRBD1 aligns across 9 bases. Trimming removed 1 base from V and 5 bases from J; junction bases left unmatched: 5. The CDR3 is 15 amino acids. In germline, CDR1 is SGHTA, CDR2 FQGNSA. The CDR3 reads CASSLDGDRGYGYTF. CDR3 DNA: TGTGCCAGCAGCTTAGATGGAGACAGGGGGTATGGCTACACCTTC.